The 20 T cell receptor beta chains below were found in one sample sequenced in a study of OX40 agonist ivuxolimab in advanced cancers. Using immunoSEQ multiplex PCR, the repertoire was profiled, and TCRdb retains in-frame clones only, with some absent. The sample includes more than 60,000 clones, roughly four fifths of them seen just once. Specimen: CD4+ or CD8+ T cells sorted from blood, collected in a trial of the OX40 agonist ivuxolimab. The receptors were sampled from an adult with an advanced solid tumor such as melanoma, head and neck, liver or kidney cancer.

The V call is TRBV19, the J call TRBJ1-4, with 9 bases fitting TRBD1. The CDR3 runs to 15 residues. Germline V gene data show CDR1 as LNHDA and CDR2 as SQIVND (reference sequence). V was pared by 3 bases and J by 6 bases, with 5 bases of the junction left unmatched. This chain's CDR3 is CASSIWGQGHEKLFF. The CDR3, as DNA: TGTGCCAGTAGTATTTGGGGACAGGGTCATGAAAAACTGTTTTTT. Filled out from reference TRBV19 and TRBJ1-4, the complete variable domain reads DGGITQSPKYLFRKEGQNVTLSCEQNLNHDAMYWYRQDPGQGLRLIYYSQIVNDFQKGDIAEGYSVSREKKESFPLTVTSAQKNPTAFYLCASSIWGQGHEKLFFGSGTQLSVL.

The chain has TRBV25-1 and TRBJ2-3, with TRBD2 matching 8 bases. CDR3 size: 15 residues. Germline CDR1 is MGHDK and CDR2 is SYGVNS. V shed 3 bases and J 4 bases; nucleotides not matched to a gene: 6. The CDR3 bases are TGTGCCAGCAGTGAGACGGGGGGGTCGGCAGATACGCAGTATTTT. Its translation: CASSETGGSADTQYF.

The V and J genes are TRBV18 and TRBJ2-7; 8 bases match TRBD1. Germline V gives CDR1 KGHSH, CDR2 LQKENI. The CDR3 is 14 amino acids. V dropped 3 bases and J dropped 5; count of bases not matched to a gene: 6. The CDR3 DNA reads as TGTGCCAGCTCACCCTCCCAGGGGGCCCACGAGCAGTACTTC. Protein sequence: CASSPSQGAHEQYF.

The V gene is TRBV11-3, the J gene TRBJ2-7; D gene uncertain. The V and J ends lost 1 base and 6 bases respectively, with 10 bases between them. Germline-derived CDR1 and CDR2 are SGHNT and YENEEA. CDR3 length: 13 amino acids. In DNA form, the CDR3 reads TGTGCCAGCAGCTTAGGGTTTAAGGGCGAGCAGTACTTC. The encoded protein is CASSLGFKGEQYF.

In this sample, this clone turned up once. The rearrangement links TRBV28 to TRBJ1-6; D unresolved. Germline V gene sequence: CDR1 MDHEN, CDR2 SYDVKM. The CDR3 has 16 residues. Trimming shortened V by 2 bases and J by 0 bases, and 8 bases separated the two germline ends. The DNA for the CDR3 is TGTGCCAGCAGTTTAGTGACTTCCTCCTATAATTCACCCCTCCACTTT. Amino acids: CASSLVTSSYNSPLHF.

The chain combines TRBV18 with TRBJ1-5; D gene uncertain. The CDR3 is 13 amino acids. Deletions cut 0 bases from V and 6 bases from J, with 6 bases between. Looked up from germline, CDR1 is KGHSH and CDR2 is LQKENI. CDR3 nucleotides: TGTGCCAGCTCACCACCGGGAGGTCAGCCCCAGCATTTT. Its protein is CASSPPGGQPQHF.

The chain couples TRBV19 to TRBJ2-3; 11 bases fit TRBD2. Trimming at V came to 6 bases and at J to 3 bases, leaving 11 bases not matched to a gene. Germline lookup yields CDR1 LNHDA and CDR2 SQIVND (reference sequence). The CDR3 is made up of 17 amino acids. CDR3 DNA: TGTGCCAGTAGCCCTCGACTAGCGGGGAGGGGAACAGATACGCAGTATTTT. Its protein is CASSPRLAGRGTDTQYF. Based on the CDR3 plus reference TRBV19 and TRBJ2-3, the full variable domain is DGGITQSPKYLFRKEGQNVTLSCEQNLNHDAMYWYRQDPGQGLRLIYYSQIVNDFQKGDIAEGYSVSREKKESFPLTVTSAQKNPTAFYLCASSPRLAGRGTDTQYFGPGTRLTVL.

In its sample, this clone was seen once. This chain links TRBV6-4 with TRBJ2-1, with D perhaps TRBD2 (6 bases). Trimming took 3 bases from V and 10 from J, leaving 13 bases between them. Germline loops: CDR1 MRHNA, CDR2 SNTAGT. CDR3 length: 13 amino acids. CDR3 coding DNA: TGTGCCAGCAGTGAGGGACTTGGCGGGGAGCAGTTCTTC. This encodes CASSEGLGGEQFF.

CDR3 in amino acids: CAWRRDDYGGYTF. The CDR3 bases are TGTGCCTGGAGGAGGGACGATTATGGTGGCTACACCTTC. This rearrangement joins TRBV30 to TRBJ1-2; D is perhaps TRBD1 (5 bases). CDR3 size: 13 residues. CDR1 and CDR2 from the germline V gene are GTSNPN and SVGIG (reference sequence). Trimming left V 3 bases short and J 7 bases short, with 15 bases between.

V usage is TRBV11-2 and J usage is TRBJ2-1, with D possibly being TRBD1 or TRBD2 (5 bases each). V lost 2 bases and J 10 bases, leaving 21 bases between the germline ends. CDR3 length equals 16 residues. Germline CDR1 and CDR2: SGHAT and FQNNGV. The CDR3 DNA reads TGTGCCAGCAGCTTATTTCCGCCCGGGACCCTGTTGGAGCAGTTCTTC. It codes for CASSLFPPGTLLEQFF.

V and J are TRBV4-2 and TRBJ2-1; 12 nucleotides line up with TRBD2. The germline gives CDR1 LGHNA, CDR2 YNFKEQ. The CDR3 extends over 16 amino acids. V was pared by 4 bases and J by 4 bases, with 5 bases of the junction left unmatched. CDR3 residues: CASSRSSGGAYNEQFF. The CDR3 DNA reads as TGTGCCAGCAGCCGCTCTAGCGGGGGGGCTTACAATGAGCAGTTCTTC.

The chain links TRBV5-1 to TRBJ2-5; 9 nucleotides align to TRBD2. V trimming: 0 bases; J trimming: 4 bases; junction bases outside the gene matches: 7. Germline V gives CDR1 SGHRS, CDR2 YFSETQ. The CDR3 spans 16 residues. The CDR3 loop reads CASSLGGGGAAETQYF. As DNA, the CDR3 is TGCGCCAGCAGCTTGGGCGGCGGGGGGGCCGCAGAGACCCAGTACTTC.

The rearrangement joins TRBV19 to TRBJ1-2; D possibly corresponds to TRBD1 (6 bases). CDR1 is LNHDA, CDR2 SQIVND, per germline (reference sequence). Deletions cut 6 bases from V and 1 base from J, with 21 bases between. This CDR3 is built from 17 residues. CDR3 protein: CASSPVGQPTFNYGYTF. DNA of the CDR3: TGTGCCAGTAGCCCAGTCGGACAGCCCACCTTTAACTATGGCTACACCTTC.

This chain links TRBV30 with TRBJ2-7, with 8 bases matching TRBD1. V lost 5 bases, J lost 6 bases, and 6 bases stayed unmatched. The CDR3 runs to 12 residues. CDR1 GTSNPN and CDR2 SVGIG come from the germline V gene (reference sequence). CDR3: CAWRGQGSEQYF. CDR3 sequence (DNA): TGTGCCTGGCGCGGACAGGGTAGCGAGCAGTACTTC.

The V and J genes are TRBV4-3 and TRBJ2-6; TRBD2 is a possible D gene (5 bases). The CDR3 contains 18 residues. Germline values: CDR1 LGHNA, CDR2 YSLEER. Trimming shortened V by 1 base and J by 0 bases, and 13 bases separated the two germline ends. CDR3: CASSQGRRGSSGANVLTF. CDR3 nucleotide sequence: TGCGCCAGCAGCCAAGGTCGTCGGGGAAGCTCTGGGGCCAACGTCCTGACTTTC.

The CDR3 is CASSPGGLEEKLFF. The CDR3 nucleotides read TGTGCCAGTAGTCCGGGGGGGCTTGAGGAAAAACTGTTTTTT. This rearrangement joins TRBV19 to TRBJ1-4; D may be TRBD1 (6 bases). Germline-derived CDR1 and CDR2 are LNHDA and SQIVND (reference sequence). This CDR3 contains 14 residues. V shed 5 bases and J shed 8 bases, with 15 bases lying between them. The full variable domain, completed using reference TRBV19 and TRBJ1-4, is DGGITQSPKYLFRKEGQNVTLSCEQNLNHDAMYWYRQDPGQGLRLIYYSQIVNDFQKGDIAEGYSVSREKKESFPLTVTSAQKNPTAFYLCASSPGGLEEKLFFGSGTQLSVL.

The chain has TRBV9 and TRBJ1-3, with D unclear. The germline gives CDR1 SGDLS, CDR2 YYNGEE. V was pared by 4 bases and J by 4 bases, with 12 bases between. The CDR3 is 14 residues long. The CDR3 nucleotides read TGTGCCAGCAGCCGAGAGGCTTCAGGAAACACCATATATTTT. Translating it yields CASSREASGNTIYF.

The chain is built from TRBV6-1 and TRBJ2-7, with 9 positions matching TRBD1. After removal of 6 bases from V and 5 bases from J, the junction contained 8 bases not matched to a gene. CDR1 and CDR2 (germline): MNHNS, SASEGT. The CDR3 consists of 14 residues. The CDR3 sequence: CASSRDRAADEQYF. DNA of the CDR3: TGTGCCAGCAGCCGGGACAGGGCAGCCGACGAGCAGTACTTC.

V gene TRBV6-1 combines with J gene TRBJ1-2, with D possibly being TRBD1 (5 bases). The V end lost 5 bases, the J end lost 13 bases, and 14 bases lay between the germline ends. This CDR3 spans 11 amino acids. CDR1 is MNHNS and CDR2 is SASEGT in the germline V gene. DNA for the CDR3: TGTGCCAGCAGTCCAGGGACCCCGGTCACCTTC. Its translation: CASSPGTPVTF.

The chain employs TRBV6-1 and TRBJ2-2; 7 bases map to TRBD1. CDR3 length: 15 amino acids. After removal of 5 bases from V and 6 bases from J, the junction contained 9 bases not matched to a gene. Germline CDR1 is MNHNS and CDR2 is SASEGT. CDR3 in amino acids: CASSTTGARAGELFF. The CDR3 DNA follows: TGTGCCAGCAGTACTACAGGGGCTCGCGCCGGGGAGCTGTTTTTT.